What follows is one T cell receptor beta chain and its context. Other DNA sequences of this sample code for an identical CDR3. These data are taken from a study of shared clonotypes between healthy human individuals. Assay: immunoSEQ multiplex PCR; the TCRdb copy retains only in-frame clones and omits some. Of about 2.1 million clones listed, around 93% are singletons. Terminally differentiated effector memory CD45RA+ cells were excluded from the naive CD8 cells, which were CD45RO-negative and positively selected for CCR7. The V gene's germline CDR1 is MNHEY and CDR2 SMNVEV (reference sequence). This CDR3 has 13 amino acids. Deletions cut 5 bases from V and 0 bases from J, with 5 bases between.

This clonotype was obtained from a man aged 18 to 29 in good health. Some clones in this sample may be carry-over from other donors' samples. The chain carries TRBV27 and TRBJ2-1; D unclear. The sequenced material came from naive CD8+ T cells from PBMCs. CDR3 nucleotides: TGTGCCAGCAGTCCCGCCTCCTACAATGAGCAGTTCTTC. It yields the protein CASSPASYNEQFF.